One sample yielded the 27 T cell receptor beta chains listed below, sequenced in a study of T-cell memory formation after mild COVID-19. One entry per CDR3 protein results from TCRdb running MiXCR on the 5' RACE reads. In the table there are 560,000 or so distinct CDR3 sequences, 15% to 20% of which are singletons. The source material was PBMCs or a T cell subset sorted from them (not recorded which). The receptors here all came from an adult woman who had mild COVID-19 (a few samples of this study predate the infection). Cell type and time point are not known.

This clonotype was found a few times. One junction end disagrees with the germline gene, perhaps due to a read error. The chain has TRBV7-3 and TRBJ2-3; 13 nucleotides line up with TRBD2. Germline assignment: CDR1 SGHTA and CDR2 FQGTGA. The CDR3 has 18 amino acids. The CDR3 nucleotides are TGTGCCAGCAGCTTATGGTCGTGGACTAGCGGGGGATACCCGCAGCGGGATTTT. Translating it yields CASSLWSWTSGGYPQRDF.

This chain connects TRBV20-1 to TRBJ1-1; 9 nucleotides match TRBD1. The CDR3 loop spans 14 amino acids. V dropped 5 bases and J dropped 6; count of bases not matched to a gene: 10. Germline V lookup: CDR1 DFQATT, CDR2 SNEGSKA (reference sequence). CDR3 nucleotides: TGCAGTGCTCCAAAACAGGGGGCTACGGCTGAAGCTTTCTTT. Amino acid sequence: CSAPKQGATAEAFF.

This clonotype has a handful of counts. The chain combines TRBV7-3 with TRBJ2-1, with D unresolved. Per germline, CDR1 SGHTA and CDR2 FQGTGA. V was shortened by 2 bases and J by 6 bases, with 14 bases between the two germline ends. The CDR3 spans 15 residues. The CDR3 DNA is TGTGCCAGCAGCTTAGAAGGTAACATCGGCAATGAGCAGTTCTTC. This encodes CASSLEGNIGNEQFF. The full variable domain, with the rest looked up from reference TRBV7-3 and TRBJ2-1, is GAGVSQTPSNKVTEKGKYVELRCDPISGHTALYWYRQSLGQGPEFLIYFQGTGAADDSGLPNDRFFAVRPEGSVSTLKIQRTERGDSAVYLCASSLEGNIGNEQFFGPGTRLTVL.

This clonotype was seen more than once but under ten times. CDR3 DNA: TGCGCCAGCAGCCAAGAGAGGTCCGCAGACACCATATATTTT. It is translated as CASSQERSADTIYF. The chain has TRBV4-3 and TRBJ1-3; no reliable D call. V was cut by 0 bases and J by 8 bases, with 11 bases left in between. The CDR3 loop spans 14 amino acids. Germline CDR1 and CDR2: LGHNA and YSLEER.

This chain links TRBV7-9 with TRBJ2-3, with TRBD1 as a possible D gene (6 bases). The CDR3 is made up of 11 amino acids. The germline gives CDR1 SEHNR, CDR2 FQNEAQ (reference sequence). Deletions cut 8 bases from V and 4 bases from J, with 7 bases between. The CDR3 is CASWGPDTQYF. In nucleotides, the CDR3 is TGTGCCAGCTGGGGGCCAGATACGCAGTATTTT.

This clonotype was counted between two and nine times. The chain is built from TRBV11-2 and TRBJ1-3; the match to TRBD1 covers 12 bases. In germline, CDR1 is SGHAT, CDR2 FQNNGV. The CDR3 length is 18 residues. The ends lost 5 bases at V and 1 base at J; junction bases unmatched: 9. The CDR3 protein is CASSLGQGAFRSGNTIYF. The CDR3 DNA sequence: TGTGCCAGCAGCCTGGGACAGGGGGCGTTTCGGTCTGGAAACACCATATATTTT.

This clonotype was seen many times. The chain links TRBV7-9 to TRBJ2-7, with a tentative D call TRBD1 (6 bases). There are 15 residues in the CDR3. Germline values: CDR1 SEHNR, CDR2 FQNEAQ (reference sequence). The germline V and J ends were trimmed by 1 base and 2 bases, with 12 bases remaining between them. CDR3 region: CASSLEGQGTYEQYF. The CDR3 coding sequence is TGTGCCAGCAGCTTAGAGGGGCAGGGGACCTACGAGCAGTACTTC.

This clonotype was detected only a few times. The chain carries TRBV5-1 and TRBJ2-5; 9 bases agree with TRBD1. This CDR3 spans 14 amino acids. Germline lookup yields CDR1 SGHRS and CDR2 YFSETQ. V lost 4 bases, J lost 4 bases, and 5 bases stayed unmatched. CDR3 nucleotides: TGCGCCAGCAGCACCGGGGACAGGGTAGAGACCCAGTACTTC. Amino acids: CASSTGDRVETQYF.

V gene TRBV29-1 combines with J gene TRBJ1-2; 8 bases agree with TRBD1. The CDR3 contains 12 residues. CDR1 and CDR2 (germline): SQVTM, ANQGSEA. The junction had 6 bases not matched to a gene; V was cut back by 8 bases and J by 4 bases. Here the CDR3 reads CSLRTGLYGYTF. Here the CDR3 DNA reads TGCAGCTTACGGACAGGGCTCTATGGCTACACCTTC.

The CDR3 nucleotides read TGCAGTGCGAGGGCCAGCTGGGCTCCCTACGAGCAGTACTTC. Its protein is CSARASWAPYEQYF. The V and J genes are TRBV20-1 and TRBJ2-7, with a weak D call TRBD2 (5 bases). In germline, CDR1 is DFQATT, CDR2 SNEGSKA (reference sequence). The CDR3 consists of 14 residues. Trimming removed 6 bases at V and 2 bases at J, with 17 bases between.

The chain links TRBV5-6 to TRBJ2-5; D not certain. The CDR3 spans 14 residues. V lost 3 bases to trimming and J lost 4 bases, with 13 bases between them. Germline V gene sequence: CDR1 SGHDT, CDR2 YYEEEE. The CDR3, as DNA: TGTGCCAGCAGCTATTGGCAGGCAGGAGAGACCCAGTACTTC. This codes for CASSYWQAGETQYF.

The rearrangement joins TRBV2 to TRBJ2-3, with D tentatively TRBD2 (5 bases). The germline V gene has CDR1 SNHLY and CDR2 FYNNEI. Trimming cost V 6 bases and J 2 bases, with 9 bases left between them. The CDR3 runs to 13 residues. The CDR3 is CASRRTHTDTQYF. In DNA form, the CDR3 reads TGTGCCAGCAGGCGGACTCACACAGATACGCAGTATTTT.

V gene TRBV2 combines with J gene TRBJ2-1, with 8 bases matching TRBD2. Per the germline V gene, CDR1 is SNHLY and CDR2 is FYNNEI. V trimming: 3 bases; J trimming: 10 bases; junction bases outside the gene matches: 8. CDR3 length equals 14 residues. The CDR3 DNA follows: TGTGCCAGCAGTGACCGGGGGGGCCGAGGCGAGCAGTTCTTC. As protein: CASSDRGGRGEQFF.

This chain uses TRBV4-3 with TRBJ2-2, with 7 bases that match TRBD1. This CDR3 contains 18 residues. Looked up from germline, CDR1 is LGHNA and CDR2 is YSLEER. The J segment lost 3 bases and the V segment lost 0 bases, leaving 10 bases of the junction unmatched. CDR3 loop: CASSQELGQGDYTGELFF. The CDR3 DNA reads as TGCGCCAGCAGCCAAGAATTGGGCCAGGGGGATTACACCGGGGAGCTGTTTTTT.

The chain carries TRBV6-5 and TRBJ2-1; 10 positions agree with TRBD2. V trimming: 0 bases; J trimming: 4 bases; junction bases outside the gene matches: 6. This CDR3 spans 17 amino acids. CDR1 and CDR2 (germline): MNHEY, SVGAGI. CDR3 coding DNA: TGTGCCAGCAGTTACTCACTAGCGGGAACCGGGTACAATGAGCAGTTCTTC. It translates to CASSYSLAGTGYNEQFF.

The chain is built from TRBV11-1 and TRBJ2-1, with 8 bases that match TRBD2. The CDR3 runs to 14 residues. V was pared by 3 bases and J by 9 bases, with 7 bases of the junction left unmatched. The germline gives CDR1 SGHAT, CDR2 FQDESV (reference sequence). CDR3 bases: TGTGCCAGCAGCTTCGGACTAGCTGGGGGTGAGCAGTTCTTC. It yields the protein CASSFGLAGGEQFF.

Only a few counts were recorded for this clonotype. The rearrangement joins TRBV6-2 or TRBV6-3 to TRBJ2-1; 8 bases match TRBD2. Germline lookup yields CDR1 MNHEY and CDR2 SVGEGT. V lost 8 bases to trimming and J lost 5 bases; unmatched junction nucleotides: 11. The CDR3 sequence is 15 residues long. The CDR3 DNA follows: TGTGCCAGCGGTCGACTAGCGAGGGTTAACAATGAGCAGTTCTTC. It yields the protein CASGRLARVNNEQFF.

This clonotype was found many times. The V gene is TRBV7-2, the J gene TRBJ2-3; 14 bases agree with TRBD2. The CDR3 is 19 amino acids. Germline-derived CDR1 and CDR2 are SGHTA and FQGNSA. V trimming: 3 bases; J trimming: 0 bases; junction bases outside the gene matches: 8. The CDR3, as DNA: TGTGCCAGCAGCTTCCCCAGGACTAGCGGGGGGCATAGCACAGATACGCAGTATTTT. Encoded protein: CASSFPRTSGGHSTDTQYF.

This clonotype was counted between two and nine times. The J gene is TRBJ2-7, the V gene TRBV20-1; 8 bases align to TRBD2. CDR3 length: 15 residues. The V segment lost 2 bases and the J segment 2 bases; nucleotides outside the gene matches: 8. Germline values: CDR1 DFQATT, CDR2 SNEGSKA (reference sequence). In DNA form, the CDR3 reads TGCAGTGCTAGACCCCTCGCGGGAGGTGCCTACGAGCAGTACTTC. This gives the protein CSARPLAGGAYEQYF.

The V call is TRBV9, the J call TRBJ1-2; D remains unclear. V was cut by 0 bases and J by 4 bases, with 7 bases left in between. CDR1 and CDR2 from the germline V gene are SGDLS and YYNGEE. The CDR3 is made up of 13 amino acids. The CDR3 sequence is CASSVAQSYGYTF. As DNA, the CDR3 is TGTGCCAGCAGCGTAGCACAGTCCTATGGCTACACCTTC.

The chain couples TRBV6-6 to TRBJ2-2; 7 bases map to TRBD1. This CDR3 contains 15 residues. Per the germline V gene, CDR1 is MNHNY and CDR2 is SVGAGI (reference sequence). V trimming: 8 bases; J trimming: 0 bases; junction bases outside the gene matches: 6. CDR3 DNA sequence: TGTGCCAGCGACTCCGGGACAGCGAACACCGGGGAGCTGTTTTTT. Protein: CASDSGTANTGELFF.

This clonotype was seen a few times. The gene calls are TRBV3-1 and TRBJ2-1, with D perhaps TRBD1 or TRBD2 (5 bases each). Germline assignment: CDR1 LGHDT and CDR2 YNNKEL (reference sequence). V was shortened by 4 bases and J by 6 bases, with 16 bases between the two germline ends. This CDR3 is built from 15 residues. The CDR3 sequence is CASSPPSAGTNEQFF. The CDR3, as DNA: TGTGCCAGCAGCCCGCCGTCGGCAGGGACCAATGAGCAGTTCTTC.

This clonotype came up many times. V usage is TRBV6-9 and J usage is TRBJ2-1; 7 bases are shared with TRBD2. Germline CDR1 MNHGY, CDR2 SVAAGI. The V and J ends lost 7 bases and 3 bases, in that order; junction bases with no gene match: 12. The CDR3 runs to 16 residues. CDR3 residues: CASNNSGRGDYNEQFF. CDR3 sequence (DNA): TGTGCCAGCAACAATTCAGGACGGGGGGACTACAATGAGCAGTTCTTC.

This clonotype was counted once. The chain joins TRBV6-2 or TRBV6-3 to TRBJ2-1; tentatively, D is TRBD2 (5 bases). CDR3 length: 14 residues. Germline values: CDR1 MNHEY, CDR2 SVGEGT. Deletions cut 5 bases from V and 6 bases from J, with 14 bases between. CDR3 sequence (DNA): TGTGCCAGCAGTGATCGGGGAGCGGTCAATGAGCAGTTCTTC. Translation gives CASSDRGAVNEQFF.

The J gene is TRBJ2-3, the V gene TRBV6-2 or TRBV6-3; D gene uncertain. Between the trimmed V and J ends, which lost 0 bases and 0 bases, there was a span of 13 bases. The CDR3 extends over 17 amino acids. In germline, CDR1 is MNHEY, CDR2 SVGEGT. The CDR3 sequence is CASSYSIDPASTDTQYF. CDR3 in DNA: TGTGCCAGCAGTTACTCTATTGATCCAGCAAGCACAGATACGCAGTATTTT.

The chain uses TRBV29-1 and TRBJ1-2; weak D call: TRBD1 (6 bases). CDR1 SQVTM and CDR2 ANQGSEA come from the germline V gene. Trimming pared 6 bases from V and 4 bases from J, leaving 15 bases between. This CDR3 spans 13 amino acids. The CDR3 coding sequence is TGCAGCGTCCTCCGGCAGGGGCTCTATGGCTACACCTTC. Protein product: CSVLRQGLYGYTF.

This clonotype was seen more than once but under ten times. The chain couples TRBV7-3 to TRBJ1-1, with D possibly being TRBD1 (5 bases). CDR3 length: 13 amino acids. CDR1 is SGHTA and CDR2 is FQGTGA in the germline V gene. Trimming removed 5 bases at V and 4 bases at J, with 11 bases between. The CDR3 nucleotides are TGTGCCAGCAGCCCGGACAAAGGCACTGAAGCTTTCTTT. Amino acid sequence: CASSPDKGTEAFF.